The rows below give T cell receptor beta chains drawn from one sample of a study of blood T cell repertoires in COVID-19. Using immunoSEQ multiplex PCR, the repertoire was profiled, and TCRdb retains in-frame clones only, with some absent. The sample lists around 100,000 clones; around four fifths were seen once. The sequencing sample was made of peripheral blood. These TCRs come from a man aged 45 to 65 with active or convalescent COVID-19. Each CDR3 is given with its conserved first and last residue. A D gene is named only where the DNA matches it firmly. A row's size may be missing; if present it is once, few, many or a size class.

CDR3 protein: CASSLVPGTSTDTQYF; CDR3 DNA: TGTGCCAGCAGCTTAGTCCCGGGAACTAGCACAGATACGCAGTATTTT; D gene: .; clone size: once; J gene: TRBJ2-3; V gene: TRBV7-2; CDR3 length: 16
CDR3 protein: CASSERFRNEQFF; CDR3 DNA: TGCGCCAGCAGTGAGCGGTTCCGGAATGAGCAGTTCTTC; D gene: .; clone size: .; J gene: TRBJ2-1; V gene: TRBV10-2; CDR3 length: 13
CDR3 protein: CASSFRDSITGELFF; CDR3 DNA: TGTGCCAGCAGTTTCCGGGACAGTATCACCGGGGAGCTGTTTTTT; D gene: TRBD1; clone size: .; J gene: TRBJ2-2; V gene: TRBV27; CDR3 length: 15
CDR3 protein: CASSYSGSARPDTQYF; CDR3 DNA: TGTGCCAGCAGTTACTCCGGTAGCGCAAGACCAGATACGCAGTATTTT; D gene: .; clone size: .; J gene: TRBJ2-3; V gene: TRBV6-2/TRBV6-3; CDR3 length: 16
CDR3 protein: CASSPRVVDEQFF; CDR3 DNA: TGTGCCAGCAGCCCCCGAGTTGTGGATGAGCAGTTCTTC; D gene: .; clone size: .; J gene: TRBJ2-1; V gene: TRBV7-2; CDR3 length: 13
CDR3 protein: CASSVGGDPSYEQYF; CDR3 DNA: TGTGCCAGCAGCGTAGGGGGGGATCCCTCCTACGAGCAGTACTTC; D gene: .; clone size: .; J gene: TRBJ2-7; V gene: TRBV9; CDR3 length: 15
CDR3 protein: CASSQASGRGELFF; CDR3 DNA: TGTGCCAGCAGCCAAGCTAGCGGGAGAGGGGAGCTGTTTTTT; D gene: TRBD2; clone size: few; J gene: TRBJ2-2; V gene: TRBV3-1/TRBV3-2; CDR3 length: 14
CDR3 protein: CASRGTGANEKLFF; CDR3 DNA: TGTGCCAGCAGGGGGACAGGGGCTAATGAAAAACTGTTTTTT; D gene: TRBD1; clone size: .; J gene: TRBJ1-4; V gene: TRBV2; CDR3 length: 14
CDR3 protein: CASSIREVGYTF; CDR3 DNA: TGTGCCAGCAGTATCAGGGAGGTTGGCTACACCTTC; D gene: .; clone size: .; J gene: TRBJ1-2; V gene: TRBV6-6; CDR3 length: 12
CDR3 protein: CASNPGSNQPQHF; CDR3 DNA: TGCGCCAGCAACCCGGGTAGCAATCAGCCCCAGCATTTT; D gene: .; clone size: .; J gene: TRBJ1-5; V gene: TRBV4-1; CDR3 length: 13
CDR3 protein: CASQRFLNTEAFF; CDR3 DNA: TGTGCCAGCCAGCGTTTTTTGAACACTGAAGCTTTCTTT; D gene: .; clone size: .; J gene: TRBJ1-1; V gene: TRBV6-5; CDR3 length: 13
CDR3 protein: CAWSRDYEQYF; CDR3 DNA: TGTGCCTGGAGTCGCGACTACGAGCAGTACTTC; D gene: .; clone size: .; J gene: TRBJ2-7; V gene: TRBV30; CDR3 length: 11
CDR3 protein: CSVVDRGLANTGELFF; CDR3 DNA: TGCAGCGTTGTTGACAGGGGGCTAGCGAACACCGGGGAGCTGTTTTTT; D gene: TRBD1; clone size: .; J gene: TRBJ2-2; V gene: TRBV29-1; CDR3 length: 16
CDR3 protein: CASRGASGGSTDTQYF; CDR3 DNA: TGTGCCAGCCGCGGGGCTAGCGGGGGGTCCACAGATACGCAGTATTTT; D gene: TRBD2; clone size: .; J gene: TRBJ2-3; V gene: TRBV5-4; CDR3 length: 16
CDR3 protein: CASSPPGSYEQYF; CDR3 DNA: TGTGCCAGCAGCCCACCCGGCTCCTACGAGCAGTACTTC; D gene: .; clone size: .; J gene: TRBJ2-7; V gene: TRBV7-9; CDR3 length: 13
CDR3 protein: CASSLAGGGGDTQYF; CDR3 DNA: TGCGCCAGCAGCTTGGCGGGAGGTGGCGGAGATACGCAGTATTTT; D gene: TRBD2; clone size: .; J gene: TRBJ2-3; V gene: TRBV5-1; CDR3 length: 15
CDR3 protein: CASSPGQETQYF; CDR3 DNA: TGTGCCAGCTCACCCGGGCAAGAGACCCAGTACTTC; D gene: .; clone size: .; J gene: TRBJ2-5; V gene: TRBV18; CDR3 length: 12
CDR3 protein: CASSKEFYGYTF; CDR3 DNA: TGTGCCAGCAGTAAGGAGTTCTATGGCTACACCTTC; D gene: .; clone size: .; J gene: TRBJ1-2; V gene: TRBV25-1; CDR3 length: 12
CDR3 protein: CSVEDQGYTEAFF; CDR3 DNA: TGCAGCGTTGAAGATCAGGGCTACACTGAAGCTTTCTTT; D gene: .; clone size: .; J gene: TRBJ1-1; V gene: TRBV29-1; CDR3 length: 13
CDR3 protein: CASSPQQLAGVYNEQFF; CDR3 DNA: TGTGCCAGCAGTCCGCAGCAACTAGCGGGAGTTTACAATGAGCAGTTCTTC; D gene: TRBD2; clone size: .; J gene: TRBJ2-1; V gene: TRBV6-6; CDR3 length: 17
CDR3 protein: CASSPQVEQFF; CDR3 DNA: TGTGCCAGCAGTCCACAAGTTGAGCAGTTCTTC; D gene: .; clone size: .; J gene: TRBJ2-1; V gene: TRBV6-6; CDR3 length: 11
CDR3 protein: CASSEAPDTQYF; CDR3 DNA: TGTGCCAGCTCAGAAGCCCCAGATACGCAGTATTTT; D gene: .; clone size: .; J gene: TRBJ2-3; V gene: TRBV18; CDR3 length: 12
CDR3 protein: CATSVSGQGRETQYF; CDR3 DNA: TGTGCCACCAGTGTTTCGGGACAGGGAAGAGAGACCCAGTACTTC; D gene: TRBD1; clone size: .; J gene: TRBJ2-5; V gene: TRBV24-1; CDR3 length: 15
CDR3 protein: CSASGLNNEQFF; CDR3 DNA: TGCAGTGCTAGTGGACTGAACAATGAGCAGTTCTTC; D gene: .; clone size: .; J gene: TRBJ2-1; V gene: TRBV20-1; CDR3 length: 12
CDR3 protein: CASSPLRTGDTEAFF; CDR3 DNA: TGTGCCAGCAGTCCTCTGAGAACAGGGGACACTGAAGCTTTCTTT; D gene: TRBD1; clone size: .; J gene: TRBJ1-1; V gene: TRBV6-5; CDR3 length: 15
CDR3 protein: CASRDSSDTEAFF; CDR3 DNA: TGCGCCAGCAGGGACTCCTCGGACACTGAAGCTTTCTTT; D gene: .; clone size: once; J gene: TRBJ1-1; V gene: TRBV10-1; CDR3 length: 13
CDR3 protein: CSAEAVGNTIYF; CDR3 DNA: TGCAGCGCCGAGGCTGTAGGAAACACCATATATTTT; D gene: .; clone size: .; J gene: TRBJ1-3; V gene: TRBV29-1; CDR3 length: 12
CDR3 protein: CASSATDTQYF; CDR3 DNA: TGCGCCAGCAGTGCTACAGATACGCAGTATTTT; D gene: .; clone size: .; J gene: TRBJ2-3; V gene: TRBV10-2; CDR3 length: 11
CDR3 protein: CASSWGQGMGGYTF; CDR3 DNA: TGTGCCAGCAGTTGGGGACAGGGAATGGGTGGCTACACCTTC; D gene: TRBD1; clone size: .; J gene: TRBJ1-2; V gene: TRBV27; CDR3 length: 14
CDR3 protein: CASSSAPPLARRSGKSDTQYF; CDR3 DNA: TGTGCCAGCAGCTCGGCCCCTCCTCTCGCCCGGAGAAGCGGGAAATCAGATACGCAGTATTTT; D gene: TRBD2; clone size: .; J gene: TRBJ2-3; V gene: TRBV7-3; CDR3 length: 21
CDR3 protein: CASSWGGAGNTGELFF; CDR3 DNA: TGTGCCAGCAGCTGGGGGGGAGCGGGGAACACCGGGGAGCTGTTTTTT; D gene: TRBD2; clone size: .; J gene: TRBJ2-2; V gene: TRBV5-4; CDR3 length: 16
CDR3 protein: CASRDRGLGSTEAFF; CDR3 DNA: TGTGCCAGCAGAGACAGGGGGCTGGGGAGCACTGAAGCTTTCTTT; D gene: TRBD1; clone size: few; J gene: TRBJ1-1; V gene: TRBV2; CDR3 length: 15
CDR3 protein: CATSDPLADSYNEQFF; CDR3 DNA: TGTGCCACCAGTGACCCGCTAGCGGACTCCTACAATGAGCAGTTCTTC; D gene: TRBD2; clone size: .; J gene: TRBJ2-1; V gene: TRBV24-1; CDR3 length: 16
CDR3 protein: CASSLWGSTDTQYF; CDR3 DNA: TGTGCCAGCAGCTTATGGGGCAGCACAGATACGCAGTATTTT; D gene: .; clone size: few; J gene: TRBJ2-3; V gene: TRBV11-3; CDR3 length: 14
CDR3 protein: CASSPTGVRNTEAFF; CDR3 DNA: TGTGCCAGCAGTCCGACAGGGGTTAGGAACACTGAAGCTTTCTTT; D gene: TRBD1; clone size: .; J gene: TRBJ1-1; V gene: TRBV28; CDR3 length: 15
CDR3 protein: CASSLVIGGGGRIYEQYF; CDR3 DNA: TGTGCCAGCAGCTTAGTTATTGGGGGCGGCGGGAGGATCTACGAGCAGTACTTC; D gene: TRBD2; clone size: .; J gene: TRBJ2-7; V gene: TRBV11-3; CDR3 length: 18
CDR3 protein: CASSQLAGVIYEQYF; CDR3 DNA: TGCGCCAGCAGCCAACTAGCGGGAGTGATATACGAGCAGTACTTC; D gene: TRBD2; clone size: .; J gene: TRBJ2-7; V gene: TRBV5-1; CDR3 length: 15
CDR3 protein: CASSSGQGWNEQFF; CDR3 DNA: TGTGCCAGCAGTTCGGGACAGGGTTGGAATGAGCAGTTCTTC; D gene: TRBD1; clone size: .; J gene: TRBJ2-1; V gene: TRBV6-2/TRBV6-3; CDR3 length: 14
CDR3 protein: CASSPQYEQFF; CDR3 DNA: TGTGCCAGCTCACCTCAGTATGAGCAGTTCTTC; D gene: .; clone size: few; J gene: TRBJ2-1; V gene: TRBV18; CDR3 length: 11
CDR3 protein: CASSKIQGNEQYF; CDR3 DNA: TGTGCCAGCAGCAAAATCCAGGGGAACGAGCAGTACTTC; D gene: .; clone size: .; J gene: TRBJ2-7; V gene: TRBV21-1; CDR3 length: 13
CDR3 protein: CASYPGQGGHGYTF; CDR3 DNA: TGTGCCAGTTATCCGGGACAGGGAGGACATGGCTACACCTTC; D gene: TRBD1; clone size: .; J gene: TRBJ1-2; V gene: TRBV10-3; CDR3 length: 14
CDR3 protein: CASSSDRSYNEQFF; CDR3 DNA: TGCGCCAGCAGCTCGGACAGATCCTACAATGAGCAGTTCTTC; D gene: .; clone size: .; J gene: TRBJ2-1; V gene: TRBV5-1; CDR3 length: 14
CDR3 protein: CASSIRVGQGGTGELFF; CDR3 DNA: TGTGCCAGTAGTATAAGGGTCGGACAGGGTGGCACCGGGGAGCTGTTTTTT; D gene: TRBD1; clone size: .; J gene: TRBJ2-2; V gene: TRBV19; CDR3 length: 17
CDR3 protein: CASGSTGNLEQYF; CDR3 DNA: TGCGCCAGCGGGTCGACAGGGAATCTCGAGCAGTACTTC; D gene: TRBD1; clone size: .; J gene: TRBJ2-7; V gene: TRBV5-1; CDR3 length: 13
CDR3 protein: CASSTDTLGTGELFF; CDR3 DNA: TGTGCCAGCTCTACTGACACACTAGGGACCGGGGAGCTGTTTTTT; D gene: .; clone size: .; J gene: TRBJ2-2; V gene: TRBV18; CDR3 length: 15
CDR3 protein: CASSEAGLAKNIQYF; CDR3 DNA: TGTGCCAGCAGCGAAGCGGGTTTAGCCAAAAACATTCAGTACTTC; D gene: .; clone size: few; J gene: TRBJ2-4; V gene: TRBV9; CDR3 length: 15
CDR3 protein: CAISVDARGSYEQYF; CDR3 DNA: TGTGCCATCAGTGTCGATGCCCGAGGGTCCTACGAGCAGTACTTC; D gene: .; clone size: .; J gene: TRBJ2-7; V gene: TRBV10-3; CDR3 length: 15
CDR3 protein: CSVTTNEQFF; CDR3 DNA: TGCAGCGTTACTACCAATGAGCAGTTCTTC; D gene: .; clone size: .; J gene: TRBJ2-1; V gene: TRBV29-1; CDR3 length: 10
CDR3 protein: CSVRQGRAEAFF; CDR3 DNA: TGCAGCGTTCGACAGGGTAGGGCTGAAGCTTTCTTT; D gene: TRBD1; clone size: .; J gene: TRBJ1-1; V gene: TRBV29-1; CDR3 length: 12
CDR3 protein: CASSLRTGGEGQYF; CDR3 DNA: TGTGCCAGCAGCTTGCGGACAGGGGGAGAGGGGCAGTACTTC; D gene: TRBD1; clone size: .; J gene: TRBJ2-7; V gene: TRBV5-5; CDR3 length: 14
CDR3 protein: CATQGRLATDTQYF; CDR3 DNA: TGTGCCACCCAGGGAAGGTTGGCCACAGATACGCAGTATTTT; D gene: .; clone size: .; J gene: TRBJ2-3; V gene: TRBV7-2; CDR3 length: 14
CDR3 protein: CASTRLGEGTDTQYF; CDR3 DNA: TGTGCCAGCACCCGGTTGGGGGAGGGCACAGATACGCAGTATTTT; D gene: .; clone size: .; J gene: TRBJ2-3; V gene: TRBV13; CDR3 length: 15
CDR3 protein: CASSLSVVGPAGGETQYF; CDR3 DNA: TGTGCCAGCAGTTTATCGGTGGTAGGCCCGGCGGGGGGTGAGACCCAGTACTTC; D gene: TRBD2; clone size: .; J gene: TRBJ2-5; V gene: TRBV27; CDR3 length: 18
CDR3 protein: CASSLRRTGVGNTIYF; CDR3 DNA: TGTGCCAGCAGCTTACGACGGACAGGGGTTGGAAACACCATATATTTT; D gene: TRBD1; clone size: .; J gene: TRBJ1-3; V gene: TRBV11-2; CDR3 length: 16
CDR3 protein: CAWSGSYEQYF; CDR3 DNA: TGTGCCTGGAGTGGTTCTTACGAGCAGTACTTC; D gene: .; clone size: .; J gene: TRBJ2-7; V gene: TRBV30; CDR3 length: 11
CDR3 protein: CASTSFGGGDTEAFF; CDR3 DNA: TGTGCCAGTACCTCGTTCGGGGGTGGGGACACTGAAGCTTTCTTT; D gene: .; clone size: .; J gene: TRBJ1-1; V gene: TRBV19; CDR3 length: 15
CDR3 protein: CASSMGLELTGELFF; CDR3 DNA: TGTGCCAGTAGTATGGGACTAGAGTTGACCGGGGAGCTGTTTTTT; D gene: TRBD2; clone size: .; J gene: TRBJ2-2; V gene: TRBV19; CDR3 length: 15